The TCR beta chain under discussion was sequenced for a study of blood T cell repertoires in COVID-19. The wider study: T cells, B-cell-depleted T cells, or PBMCs provided the cDNA or gDNA that served as material.

Germline CDR1 is MNHEY and CDR2 is SVGAGI. The CDR3 sequence is 14 residues long. V was shortened by 7 bases and J by 0 bases, with 13 bases between the two germline ends. Original processing notes: Quantification of nucleated cells was approximated via reference gene primer amplification. TCRdb's table, derived via immunoSEQ multiplex PCR, lists solely in-frame clones and lacks some. V, J and clone size derive from that table, while D and trimming were established from the DNA sequence. The sample has roughly 110,000 clones, more than 80% seen once. J is TRBJ2-7 and V is TRBV6-5, with D possibly TRBD1 on 7 matching bases. This sequence originates from a woman aged 60 to 75 with COVID-19, enrolled during active disease. The sequenced material came from peripheral blood. The CDR3 here is CASKGGTASYEQYF. The CDR3 coding sequence is TGTGCCAGCAAAGGCGGGACAGCCTCCTACGAGCAGTACTTC.